These 23 T cell receptor beta chains share one sample of origin, sequenced in a study of T cells in localized non-small cell lung cancer. Libraries were prepared by immunoSEQ multiplex PCR; TCRdb keeps only in-frame clonotypes and omits some of them. Among roughly 48,000 clones listed, around 80% were seen once. Material: PBMCs, obtained before any cancer treatment. All receptors come from a woman aged 40-70 years with stage II lung adenocarcinoma.

The rearrangement uses TRBV10-3 and TRBJ2-1, with TRBD1 as a possible D gene (6 bases). Germline-derived CDR1 and CDR2 are ENHRY and SYGVKD. Trimming removed 10 bases at V and 1 base at J, with 14 bases between. CDR3 length: 14 amino acids. The CDR3 protein is CATRTEESYNEQFF. CDR3 coding DNA: TGTGCCACCCGGACAGAGGAGTCCTACAATGAGCAGTTCTTC.

The chain links TRBV19 to TRBJ1-5; D remains unclear. V lost 7 bases and J 0 bases, leaving 7 bases between the germline ends. Germline V gene data show CDR1 as LNHDA and CDR2 as SQIVND (reference sequence). This CDR3 spans 13 amino acids. The CDR3, as DNA: TGTGCCAGTAACGGCTATAGCAATCAGCCCCAGCATTTT. This encodes CASNGYSNQPQHF.

The CDR3 DNA sequence: TGCAGCGTAACGCAGGGGGAAAAGGGCTACACCTTC. Protein sequence: CSVTQGEKGYTF. This rearrangement joins TRBV29-1 to TRBJ1-2; 7 bases fit TRBD1. The germline V gene encodes CDR1 SQVTM and CDR2 ANQGSEA. The length of the CDR3 is 12 residues. The J segment lost 8 bases and the V segment lost 6 bases, leaving 9 bases of the junction unmatched.

The rearrangement links TRBV6-6 to TRBJ1-5; 7 bases match TRBD1. The CDR3 length is 16 residues. Germline V lookup: CDR1 MNHNY, CDR2 SVGAGI (reference sequence). With V trimmed by 0 bases and J by 3 bases, 5 bases remained unmatched. The CDR3 is CASSYSGTAINQPQHF. CDR3 DNA: TGTGCCAGCAGTTACTCGGGGACAGCTATCAATCAGCCCCAGCATTTT.

This clone has a single count. V and J are TRBV6-5 and TRBJ2-7, with unresolved D. CDR3 length: 13 residues. Trimming took off 0 bases at V and 0 bases at J, with 3 bases between the two ends. From germline, CDR1 is MNHEY and CDR2 SVGAGI. The CDR3: CASSYSTSYEQYF. The CDR3 nucleotides are TGTGCCAGCAGTTACTCGACCTCCTACGAGCAGTACTTC.

J is TRBJ2-2 and V is TRBV7-9; tentative D call: TRBD1 (5 bases). Germline assignment: CDR1 SEHNR and CDR2 FQNEAQ (reference sequence). The CDR3 contains 15 residues. V shed 6 bases and J shed 6 bases, with 17 bases lying between them. CDR3 nucleotides: TGTGCCAGCAGTTTAACAGGAGTAGCAGCCGGGGAGCTGTTTTTT. It is translated as CASSLTGVAAGELFF. Complete variable domain (other parts from reference TRBV7-9 and TRBJ2-2): DTGVSQNPRHKITKRGQNVTFRCDPISEHNRLYWYRQTLGQGPEFLTYFQNEAQLEKSRLLSDRFSAERPKGSFSTLEIQRTEQGDSAMYLCASSLTGVAAGELFFGEGSRLTVL.

The chain joins TRBV30 to TRBJ2-7, with TRBD2 as a possible D gene (5 bases). The CDR3 is 13 amino acids. V gave up 1 base and J gave up 6 bases, with 13 bases separating them. CDR1 and CDR2 (germline): GTSNPN, SVGIG (reference sequence). CDR3 residues: CAWSDRLGGEQYF. CDR3 nucleotides: TGTGCCTGGAGTGATCGGCTAGGAGGCGAGCAGTACTTC.

The chain joins TRBV14 to TRBJ1-2; D unclear. CDR1 and CDR2 from the germline V gene are SGHDN and FVKESK. The CDR3 contains 13 residues. V was clipped by 1 base and J by 4 bases, with 7 bases between them. CDR3 protein: CASSQGTSYGYTF. In DNA form, the CDR3 reads TGTGCCAGCAGCCAAGGGACGAGCTATGGCTACACCTTC.

The J gene is TRBJ1-1, the V gene TRBV18; no clear D gene. The germline V gene has CDR1 KGHSH and CDR2 LQKENI. The CDR3 covers 14 residues. The V gene lost 3 bases and the J gene lost 1 base, with 9 bases spanning the gap. The CDR3 here is CASSPVTTNTEAFF. The CDR3 bases are TGTGCCAGCTCACCTGTGACAACGAACACTGAAGCTTTCTTT.

The chain is built from TRBV10-3 and TRBJ1-1; perhaps TRBD1 as D (5 bases). Between the trimmed V and J ends, which lost 2 bases and 2 bases, there was a span of 9 bases. CDR1 is ENHRY, CDR2 SYGVKD, per germline. This CDR3 is 14 amino acids long. CDR3 protein: CAISERGRNTEAFF. The CDR3 nucleotides read TGTGCCATCAGTGAGAGGGGCAGAAACACTGAAGCTTTCTTT.

This chain uses TRBV5-4 with TRBJ2-1; D perhaps matches TRBD1 (5 bases). The ends were cut back, 1 base at V and 4 bases at J, with 9 bases in the middle. CDR3 size: 14 residues. The germline V gene encodes CDR1 SGHNT and CDR2 YYREEE (reference sequence). This chain's CDR3 is CASSLNRGYNEQFF. The CDR3, as DNA: TGTGCCAGCAGCTTGAATAGGGGTTACAATGAGCAGTTCTTC.

The V and J genes are TRBV4-1 and TRBJ1-3; D unclear. This CDR3 has 15 residues. Germline V gene data show CDR1 as MGHRA and CDR2 as YSYEKL. The V end lost 1 base, the J end lost 0 bases, and 7 bases lay between the germline ends. The CDR3 is CASSQVISSGNTIYF. CDR3 in DNA: TGCGCCAGCAGCCAAGTGATAAGCTCTGGAAACACCATATATTTT.

The CDR3 protein is CASSYSWQGASEAFF. The CDR3, as DNA: TGTGCCAGCAGTTACTCGTGGCAGGGGGCCTCTGAAGCTTTCTTT. The chain uses TRBV6-5 and TRBJ1-1; TRBD1 matches at 8 bases. Germline assignment: CDR1 MNHEY and CDR2 SVGAGI. The CDR3 sequence is 15 residues long. Trimming cost V 0 bases and J 6 bases; bases outside gene matches: 6.

The chain joins TRBV19 to TRBJ1-1, with D maybe TRBD1 (5 bases). The germline CDR1 and CDR2 sequences are LNHDA and SQIVND (reference sequence). Trimming shortened V by 3 bases and J by 7 bases, and 6 bases separated the two germline ends. The CDR3 extends over 11 amino acids. The CDR3 reads CASSIGGEAFF. The DNA of the CDR3 is TGTGCCAGTAGTATCGGGGGTGAAGCTTTCTTT.

Only one count was recorded for this clone. V usage is TRBV4-3 and J usage is TRBJ2-6, with 7 bases lining up with TRBD1. Germline CDR1 and CDR2: LGHNA and YSLEER. J gave up 0 bases and V 1 base, and 6 bases lay outside the gene matches. The CDR3 consists of 18 residues. CDR3 DNA sequence: TGCGCCAGCAGCCAAGCCGAGACAGGGTTCTCTGGGGCCAACGTCCTGACTTTC. Encoded protein: CASSQAETGFSGANVLTF.

The chain joins TRBV28 to TRBJ1-6, with D possibly matching TRBD1 (6 bases). The CDR3 contains 14 residues. Germline lookup yields CDR1 MDHEN and CDR2 SYDVKM. Trimming left V 2 bases short and J 7 bases short, with 9 bases between. The CDR3 sequence is CASSLRQVNSPLHF. The CDR3 nucleotides read TGTGCCAGCAGTTTACGACAGGTGAATTCACCCCTCCACTTT.

V usage is TRBV7-8 and J usage is TRBJ2-7; 9 bases are shared with TRBD1. Trimming took 3 bases from V and 2 from J; bases not matched to a gene: 2. The CDR3 is 14 amino acids. Germline V gene lookup returns CDR1 SGHVS and CDR2 FQNEAQ. The CDR3 protein is CASSLGQGTYEQYF. The CDR3 DNA sequence: TGTGCCAGCAGCTTGGGACAGGGAACCTACGAGCAGTACTTC.

The J gene is TRBJ2-2, the V gene TRBV7-2, with D possibly called TRBD1 or TRBD2 (6 bases each). V shed 1 base and J shed 4 bases, with 10 bases lying between them. The CDR3 loop spans 15 amino acids. Germline V lookup: CDR1 SGHTA, CDR2 FQGNSA. The CDR3 DNA reads TGTGCCAGCAGCTTAGGAGGGGGGTCCACCGGGGAGCTGTTTTTT. Its translation: CASSLGGGSTGELFF.

CDR3 sequence reads: CASSPYPTDTQYF. The CDR3 DNA reads TGTGCCAGCAGCCCTTACCCCACAGATACGCAGTATTTT. J is TRBJ2-3 and V is TRBV7-9, with D unresolved. The CDR3 runs to 13 residues. Trimming left V 5 bases short and J 2 bases short, with 8 bases between. CDR1 is SEHNR, CDR2 FQNEAQ, per germline (reference sequence).

The J gene is TRBJ2-3, the V gene TRBV14; D gene ambiguous. The CDR3 has 13 residues. V lost 1 base, J lost 4 bases, and 6 bases lay in between. Germline V gene data show CDR1 as SGHDN and CDR2 as FVKESK. The DNA for the CDR3 is TGTGCCAGCAGCCAAGGTCTCGCAGATACGCAGTATTTT. Protein product: CASSQGLADTQYF.

As regards this clone: Just one base apart from a much larger clone, this may be a read error. The identical CDR3 is also encoded by other nucleotide sequences in the sample. The rearrangement links TRBV4-1 to TRBJ1-5; no firm D call. CDR1 MGHRA and CDR2 YSYEKL come from the germline V gene. V was trimmed by 1 base and J by 3 bases, leaving 16 bases between them. The CDR3 runs to 17 residues. CDR3 residues: CASSQGVPAGPNQPQHF. CDR3 sequence (DNA): TGCGCCAGCAGCCAAGGTGTCCCGGCCGGACCCAATCAGCCCCAGCATTTT.

The count of this clone is one. V is TRBV27 and J is TRBJ2-7; D possibly corresponds to TRBD2 (5 bases). Germline CDR1 and CDR2: MNHEY and SMNVEV (reference sequence). The CDR3 sequence is 14 residues long. V was shortened by 2 bases and J by 2 bases, with 10 bases between the two germline ends. The CDR3 here is CASSLPNSAYEQYF. The CDR3 coding sequence is TGTGCCAGCAGTTTACCCAATAGCGCCTACGAGCAGTACTTC.

The chain is built from TRBV6-6 and TRBJ1-1; D gene uncertain. Per germline, CDR1 MNHNY and CDR2 SVGAGI (reference sequence). This CDR3 region has 13 residues. Between the trimmed V and J ends, which lost 4 bases and 1 base, there was a span of 7 bases. Here the CDR3 reads CASSFMRNTEAFF. The DNA for the CDR3 is TGTGCCAGCAGTTTCATGAGGAACACTGAAGCTTTCTTT.